The 25 T cell receptor beta chains listed next were all sequenced from one sample in a study of cytomegalovirus exposure and HLA in healthy donors (dated by TCRdb to 2016 to 2017). Libraries were made using the immunoSEQ multiplex PCR assay. A mixture of 60 forward primers for TCR Vbeta segments and 13 reverse primers for TCR Jbeta segments was used in the multiplex PCR. In its TCRdb copy, this immuneACCESS table keeps in-frame sequences only and misses some clones. Where compared with another copy, unresolved V genes explain less than half of these, and the others have no known cause. The data table for this sample lists about 160,000 clones. The biggest ten clones account for 2% to 2.5% of the sample. Sequences were obtained from PBMCs. Every receptor here comes from a man aged 25 to 40 in good health and CMV-seronegative.

CDR3 loop: CASSEVGASGNTIYF. The CDR3 DNA reads TGCGCCAGCAGTGAGGTGGGAGCCAGTGGAAACACCATATATTTT. V gene TRBV10-2 combines with J gene TRBJ1-3, with D uncertain. Trimming stripped 2 bases from V and 3 bases from J, with 11 bases between. The V gene's germline CDR1 is WSHSY and CDR2 SAAADI. The CDR3 is made up of 15 amino acids.

The V call is TRBV27, the J call TRBJ1-2; D not certain. Per germline, CDR1 MNHEY and CDR2 SMNVEV (reference sequence). The CDR3 runs 12 residues. V shed 8 bases and J shed 7 bases, with 14 bases lying between them. CDR3 DNA sequence: TGTGCCAGCTCGGAACCGGGGTTTGGCTACACCTTC. This sequence encodes CASSEPGFGYTF.

The J gene is TRBJ2-1, the V gene TRBV7-2; possibly TRBD2 for D (6 bases). Germline V gene data show CDR1 as SGHTA and CDR2 as FQGNSA. V was trimmed by 3 bases and J by 9 bases, leaving 15 bases between them. The CDR3 sequence is 14 residues long. CDR3 sequence reads: CASSFFGSKGEQFF. CDR3 DNA sequence: TGTGCCAGCAGCTTCTTCGGGAGTAAGGGTGAGCAGTTCTTC.

The J gene is TRBJ2-3, the V gene TRBV6-5; a possible D gene is TRBD2 (7 bases). V was shortened by 0 bases and J by 3 bases, with 10 bases between the two germline ends. Germline V gene lookup returns CDR1 MNHEY and CDR2 SVGAGI. CDR3 length: 15 amino acids. DNA of the CDR3: TGTGCCAGCAGTTACTCCGAGGGGGGGACAGATACGCAGTATTTT. This codes for CASSYSEGGTDTQYF.

The V gene is TRBV5-1, the J gene TRBJ2-5, with D possibly matching TRBD2 (6 bases). The germline V gene encodes CDR1 SGHRS and CDR2 YFSETQ. The CDR3 covers 15 residues. Trimming left V 4 bases short and J 1 base short, with 14 bases between. DNA for the CDR3: TGCGCCAGCAGCGGAGGGACGGGTAGCCAAGAGACCCAGTACTTC. Residues: CASSGGTGSQETQYF.

The chain couples TRBV4-2 to TRBJ1-5, with TRBD1 matching 8 bases. The junction had 5 bases not matched to a gene; V was cut back by 0 bases and J by 7 bases. Germline V gene lookup returns CDR1 LGHNA and CDR2 YNFKEQ. This CDR3 spans 15 amino acids. This CDR3 is CASSQDPGGGQPQHF. The CDR3 nucleotides read TGTGCCAGCAGCCAAGATCCAGGGGGCGGCCAGCCCCAGCATTTT.

This sequence joins TRBV28 and TRBJ2-2, with TRBD2 matching over 7 bases. The germline CDR1 and CDR2 sequences are MDHEN and SYDVKM. CDR3 size: 11 residues. J lost 9 bases, V lost 10 bases, and 5 bases had no gene match. This chain's CDR3 is CATLGGRELFF. For the CDR3, the DNA is TGTGCCACCCTGGGAGGGAGGGAGCTGTTTTTT. The variable domain in full, completed from reference TRBV28 and TRBJ2-2, reads DVKVTQSSRYLVKRTGEKVFLECVQDMDHENMFWYRQDPGLGLRLIYFSYDVKMKEKGDIPEGYSVSREKKERFSLILESASTNQTSMYLCATLGGRELFFGEGSRLTVL.

J is TRBJ2-4 and V is TRBV14, with unresolved D. The germline CDR1 and CDR2 sequences are SGHDN and FVKESK. The V end lost 0 bases, the J end lost 2 bases, and 8 bases lay between the germline ends. This CDR3 is 15 amino acids long. Here the CDR3 DNA reads TGTGCCAGCAGCCAAGATCGGTATCCCAAAAACATTCAGTACTTC. Translation gives CASSQDRYPKNIQYF. Supplemented by reference TRBV14 and TRBJ2-4, the full variable domain reads EAGVTQFPSHSVIEKGQTVTLRCDPISGHDNLYWYRRVMGKEIKFLLHFVKESKQDESGMPNNRFLAERTGGTYSTLKVQPAELEDSGVYFCASSQDRYPKNIQYFGAGTRLSVL.

The chain is built from TRBV7-9 and TRBJ2-2; the match to TRBD2 covers 7 bases. CDR3 length equals 16 residues. The germline V gene has CDR1 SEHNR and CDR2 FQNEAQ (reference sequence). V lost 3 bases and J lost 5; bases outside the gene matches: 9. The DNA of the CDR3 is TGTGCCAGCAGCTTTCCAAGCGGGATTCGGACCGGGGAGCTGTTTTTT. This codes for CASSFPSGIRTGELFF. Combining the CDR3 with reference TRBV7-9 and TRBJ2-2 gives the whole variable domain DTGVSQNPRHKITKRGQNVTFRCDPISEHNRLYWYRQTLGQGPEFLTYFQNEAQLEKSRLLSDRFSAERPKGSFSTLEIQRTEQGDSAMYLCASSFPSGIRTGELFFGEGSRLTVL.

The chain recombines TRBV7-3 with TRBJ2-5, with D possibly being TRBD2 (5 bases). This CDR3 region has 14 residues. Germline loops: CDR1 SGHTA, CDR2 FQGTGA. With 2 bases removed from V and 5 bases from J, the gap between germline ends came to 12 bases. Here the CDR3 DNA reads TGTGCCAGCAGCTTAGGAGCGAGAGGGGAGACCCAGTACTTC. Its protein product is CASSLGARGETQYF.

V usage is TRBV6-6 and J usage is TRBJ2-5; TRBD1 aligns across 7 bases. CDR3 length equals 15 residues. Germline assignment: CDR1 MNHNY and CDR2 SVGAGI (reference sequence). J lost 3 bases, V lost 3 bases, and 7 bases had no gene match. The CDR3 sequence is CASSYSEGAEETQYF. Here the CDR3 DNA reads TGTGCCAGCAGTTATTCCGAGGGGGCCGAAGAGACCCAGTACTTC.

The CDR3 sequence is CASSLSGLGVLGYTF. CDR3 in DNA: TGTGCCAGCAGCTTGAGTGGGTTAGGGGTTCTCGGCTACACCTTC. The genes are TRBV7-8 and TRBJ1-2; tentatively, D is TRBD1 (5 bases). The CDR3 runs 15 residues. V lost 3 bases to trimming and J lost 8 bases, with 19 bases between them. Germline V CDR1 and CDR2: SGHVS, FQNEAQ.

This chain links TRBV25-1 with TRBJ2-2; TRBD1 matches 8 bases. The CDR3 covers 16 residues. The trim removed 1 base at V and 7 bases at J, leaving 8 bases unmatched. CDR1 and CDR2 from the germline V gene are MGHDK and SYGVNS. The CDR3: CASSELVAGGIGELFF. In nucleotides, the CDR3 is TGTGCCAGCAGTGAATTGGTGGCAGGGGGCATCGGGGAGCTGTTTTTT. The full variable domain, rest sourced from reference TRBV25-1 and TRBJ2-2, is EADIYQTPRYLVIGTGKKITLECSQTMGHDKMYWYQQDPGMELHLIHYSYGVNSTEKGDLSSESTVSRIRTEHFPLTLESARPSHTSQYLCASSELVAGGIGELFFGEGSRLTVL.

Of note for this clone: The sample contains more than one DNA sequence encoding this CDR3. CDR3: CASSALYEQYF. The CDR3 DNA reads as TGCGCCAGCAGTGCCCTCTACGAGCAGTACTTC. This sequence joins TRBV10-2 and TRBJ2-7; unclear D gene. The CDR3 extends over 11 amino acids. Germline assignment: CDR1 WSHSY and CDR2 SAAADI. Trimming removed 4 bases at V and 3 bases at J, with 4 bases between.

This chain uses TRBV5-1 with TRBJ2-3, with 7 nucleotides matching TRBD2. This CDR3 has 14 amino acids. Germline values: CDR1 SGHRS, CDR2 YFSETQ. Unmatched junction bases numbered 0, after V lost 2 bases and J lost 0 bases. This CDR3 is CASSFSGSTDTQYF. CDR3 nucleotide sequence: TGCGCCAGCAGCTTTAGCGGGAGCACAGATACGCAGTATTTT. The variable domain in full, with the rest retrieved from reference TRBV5-1 and TRBJ2-3, is KAGVTQTPRYLIKTRGQQVTLSCSPISGHRSVSWYQQTPGQGLQFLFEYFSETQRNKGNFPGRFSGRQFSNSRSEMNVSTLELGDSALYLCASSFSGSTDTQYFGPGTRLTVL.

The J gene is TRBJ2-7, the V gene TRBV12-5, with 8 bases aligning to TRBD1. Germline values: CDR1 LGHNT, CDR2 FRNRAP. Germline trimming cut 6 bases from V and 2 bases from J; bases unmatched to any gene: 6. The CDR3 is 14 residues long. The CDR3: CASGSGQGPYEQYF. The CDR3 region has the DNA TGTGCTAGTGGCTCCGGACAGGGCCCCTACGAGCAGTACTTC. The full variable domain, its missing parts supplied by reference TRBV12-5 and TRBJ2-7, is DARVTQTPRHKVTEMGQEVTMRCQPILGHNTVFWYRQTMMQGLELLAYFRNRAPLDDSGMPKDRFSAEMPDATLATLKIQPSEPRDSAVYFCASGSGQGPYEQYFGPGTRLTVT.

This chain connects TRBV15 to TRBJ2-3; TRBD1 matches at 10 bases. With V trimmed by 1 base and J by 1 base, 5 bases remained unmatched. The CDR3 loop spans 17 amino acids. Germline values: CDR1 LNHNV, CDR2 YYDKDF (reference sequence). The CDR3 nucleotides are TGTGCCACCAGCAGAGCCGGGACAGGGGCGGGCACAGATACGCAGTATTTT. Protein product: CATSRAGTGAGTDTQYF.

This chain uses TRBV6-5 with TRBJ2-1; the D gene is possibly TRBD2 (5 bases). Germline loops: CDR1 MNHEY, CDR2 SVGAGI. The length of the CDR3 is 14 residues. Between the trimmed V and J ends, which lost 0 bases and 9 bases, there was a span of 12 bases. The CDR3 here is CASSYSPSSFEQFF. The CDR3 region has the DNA TGTGCCAGCAGTTACTCTCCTTCTAGCTTTGAGCAGTTCTTC.

V and J are TRBV11-3 and TRBJ1-1; TRBD1 might be the D (5 bases). The germline CDR1 and CDR2 sequences are SGHNT and YENEEA. CDR3 length equals 12 residues. V lost 4 bases and J 4 bases, leaving 7 bases between the germline ends. CDR3 residues: CASSSQGTEAFF. Written as DNA, the CDR3 is TGTGCCAGCAGCTCTCAGGGCACTGAAGCTTTCTTT.

The chain couples TRBV29-1 to TRBJ2-7; D call uncertain. With 4 bases removed from V and 5 bases from J, the gap between germline ends came to 6 bases. From germline, CDR1 is SQVTM and CDR2 ANQGSEA. The CDR3 sequence is 10 residues long. As DNA, the CDR3 is TGCAGCGTTGCTATGGACGAGCAGTACTTC. Its translation is CSVAMDEQYF.

The chain is built from TRBV2 and TRBJ2-5, with a weak D call TRBD2 (5 bases). Trimming pared 6 bases from V and 5 bases from J, leaving 10 bases between. Germline CDR1 SNHLY, CDR2 FYNNEI. CDR3 length: 12 residues. In DNA form, the CDR3 reads TGTGCCAGCAGGTCGGAGGCCGAGACCCAGTACTTC. It is translated as CASRSEAETQYF.

The rearrangement joins TRBV18 to TRBJ1-5, with D possibly being TRBD1 (6 bases). CDR1 and CDR2 from the germline V gene are KGHSH and LQKENI. Trimming removed 4 bases at V and 1 base at J, with 11 bases between. This CDR3 comprises 15 residues. CDR3 sequence: CASSLNRDSNQPQHF. CDR3 bases: TGTGCCAGCTCACTCAACAGGGACAGCAATCAGCCCCAGCATTTT.

V and J are TRBV10-1 and TRBJ2-6; D gene uncertain. V was shortened by 3 bases and J by 4 bases, with 4 bases between the two germline ends. Per germline, CDR1 WNHNN and CDR2 SYGVQD (reference sequence). The CDR3 extends over 13 amino acids. CDR3 sequence (DNA): TGCGCCAGCAGTGAACAGGGGGCCAACGTCCTGACTTTC. Its protein is CASSEQGANVLTF.

As DNA, the CDR3 is TGCAGCGTTGAAGCGCCGGGGGGGGCCAGCGATGAGCAGTTCTTC. This translates into CSVEAPGGASDEQFF. V gene TRBV29-1 combines with J gene TRBJ2-1, with TRBD2 matching 8 bases. Germline CDR1 reads SQVTM; CDR2 reads ANQGSEA. The junction had 10 bases not matched to a gene; V was cut back by 1 base and J by 8 bases. The CDR3 loop spans 15 amino acids.

The rearrangement joins TRBV10-2 to TRBJ1-2; D gene unclear. Germline lookup yields CDR1 WSHSY and CDR2 SAAADI. V was clipped by 5 bases and J by 7 bases, with 14 bases between them. The CDR3 consists of 13 residues. CDR3 sequence (DNA): TGCGCCAGCAGTCTTGAGGGCAGCGGTGGCTACACCTTC. It specifies CASSLEGSGGYTF.